The 13 T cell receptor beta chains presented below share a single source sample, sequenced in a study of Graves' ophthalmopathy and Graves' hyperthyroidism. Researchers took RNA transcripts and amplified TCR beta CDR3 regions from them. The workflow started with a first-round RT-PCR run with HTBI primers and then moved on to a second-round multiplex PCR. TCRdb fed the multiplex PCR reads into MiXCR, producing one record per CDR3 protein. Among approximately 410,000 distinct CDR3 sequences listed, less than 20% were seen once. The sequencing sample was made of peripheral blood. The receptors come from a woman aged 18 to 35 with stable Graves' hyperthyroidism.

This clonotype has a count of ten or more. V is TRBV24-1 and J is TRBJ1-2; TRBD1 aligns across 9 bases. This CDR3 comprises 14 residues. The V gene end was trimmed by 3 bases and the J gene end by 7 bases; junction bases not matched to a gene: 5. Germline lookup yields CDR1 KGHDR and CDR2 SFDVKD. CDR3 region: CATSDQQGASGYTF. CDR3 in DNA: TGTGCCACCAGTGATCAACAGGGGGCCTCTGGCTACACCTTC.

With regard to this clonotype: This may be a read error: a much more frequent sequence differs by one nucleotide. V is TRBV5-1 and J is TRBJ2-4; D possibly matches TRBD1 or TRBD2 (6 bases each). CDR3 length equals 13 residues. The V and J ends lost 5 bases and 14 bases respectively, with 20 bases between them. Germline V CDR1 and CDR2: SGHRS, YFSETQ. CDR3 in DNA: TGCGCCAGCAGGGACGGGGGCGTCTACGAGAAGTACTTC. It specifies CASRDGGVYEKYF.

This clonotype turned up a few times. The germline gene is not matched at one end of the junction; a read error may be the cause. V and J are TRBV24-1 and TRBJ2-2; tentatively, D is TRBD2 (6 bases). The CDR3 has 16 amino acids. The germline CDR1 and CDR2 sequences are KGHDR and SFDVKD. The CDR3 protein is CATGERRGKSTGELFF. CDR3 bases: TGTGCCACCGGTGAACGCCGGGGGAAGAGCACCGGGGAGCTGTTTTTT.

J is TRBJ1-2 and V is TRBV5-1; D gene unclear. Germline CDR1 SGHRS, CDR2 YFSETQ. This CDR3 comprises 14 residues. Trimming removed 2 bases at V and 4 bases at J, with 12 bases between. CDR3 sequence: CASSLGPGVYGYTF. The CDR3 nucleotides are TGCGCCAGCAGCTTAGGGCCCGGAGTCTATGGCTACACCTTC. Together with reference TRBV5-1 and TRBJ1-2, the CDR3 gives the full variable domain: KAGVTQTPRYLIKTRGQQVTLSCSPISGHRSVSWYQQTPGQGLQFLFEYFSETQRNKGNFPGRFSGRQFSNSRSEMNVSTLELGDSALYLCASSLGPGVYGYTFGSGTRLTVV.

The sample holds many counts of this clonotype. The chain uses TRBV6-5 and TRBJ1-6, with D maybe TRBD1 (5 bases). The germline V gene has CDR1 MNHEY and CDR2 SVGAGI. With 2 bases removed from V and 12 bases from J, the gap between germline ends came to 11 bases. The CDR3 spans 13 residues. CDR3 residues: CASSYRLGEPLHF. For the CDR3, the DNA is TGTGCCAGCAGTTACCGTTTGGGGGAACCCCTCCACTTT.

The sample holds many counts of this clonotype. This rearrangement joins TRBV4-1 to TRBJ1-6; a possible D gene is TRBD1 (6 bases). The germline V gene has CDR1 MGHRA and CDR2 YSYEKL. The V end was cut by 7 bases, the J end by 5 bases, with 15 bases between. This CDR3 has 15 amino acids. The CDR3 coding sequence is TGCGCCAGCAACCTAGGGGGGCAGGATAATTCACCCCTCCACTTT. This encodes CASNLGGQDNSPLHF.

In its sample, this clonotype was seen many times. V usage is TRBV6-1 and J usage is TRBJ2-7; maybe TRBD2 (6 bases). The CDR3 is 10 residues long. The germline V and J ends were trimmed by 8 bases and 7 bases, with 9 bases remaining between them. Germline V gives CDR1 MNHNS, CDR2 SASEGT. The CDR3 DNA is TGTGCCAGCCCACGGGGGGAGCAGTACTTC. The encoded protein is CASPRGEQYF.

This clonotype has at least ten counts. The CDR3 protein is CASSHGPKNILYGYTF. The DNA for the CDR3 is TGTGCCAGCAGCCATGGGCCAAAAAATATCCTCTATGGCTACACCTTC. The J gene is TRBJ1-2, the V gene TRBV6-1; no clear D. The germline CDR1 and CDR2 sequences are MNHNS and SASEGT. Trimming took off 6 bases at V and 4 bases at J, with 21 bases between the two ends. The CDR3 runs 16 residues.

Turning to this clonotype: This may be a read error, as it is one base from a much larger clone. J is TRBJ1-3 and V is TRBV7-2; D is perhaps TRBD1 (5 bases). This CDR3 is 15 amino acids long. Germline values: CDR1 SGHTA, CDR2 FQGNSA. CDR3 sequence reads: CASSQGTNSGDTIYF. The DNA of the CDR3 is TGTGCCAGCAGCCAGGGCACAAACTCTGGAGACACCATATATTTT.

This clonotype appeared a few times. J is TRBJ2-2 and V is TRBV25-1; D is perhaps TRBD2 (6 bases). The V gene's germline CDR1 is MGHDK and CDR2 SYGVNS. The CDR3 covers 17 residues. V lost 2 bases and J 6 bases, leaving 19 bases between the germline ends. CDR3 sequence reads: CASSEPLGRSAAGELFF. In DNA form, the CDR3 reads TGTGCCAGCAGTGAACCCCTTGGGAGGTCTGCAGCCGGGGAGCTGTTTTTT.

This clonotype was seen ten or more times. The CDR3 DNA reads TGCAGTGCAAGACAGGACCCCCTCTATGGCTACACCTTC. Protein product: CSARQDPLYGYTF. The rearrangement links TRBV20-1 to TRBJ1-2; D might be TRBD1 (6 bases). Trimming left V 6 bases short and J 4 bases short, with 15 bases between. The CDR3 is made up of 13 amino acids. Looked up from germline, CDR1 is DFQATT and CDR2 is SNEGSKA (reference sequence).

In this sample, this clonotype turned up a few times. The gene calls are TRBV24-1 and TRBJ2-3; 7 nucleotides line up with TRBD2. Germline V lookup: CDR1 KGHDR, CDR2 SFDVKD. J was trimmed by 1 base and V by 0 bases; bases with no gene match: 6. The CDR3 sequence is 17 residues long. The CDR3 DNA follows: TGTGCCACCAGTGATTTGCGCGAGGGGAGGGGCACAGATACGCAGTATTTT. Encoded protein: CATSDLREGRGTDTQYF.

This clonotype was recorded at least ten times. The rearrangement joins TRBV6-7 to TRBJ1-1; no clear D. TRBV6-7 is an ORF for which the function is uncertain. V gave up 4 bases and J gave up 10 bases, with 22 bases separating them. The CDR3 has 15 amino acids. CDR3 sequence (DNA): TGTGCCAGCAGTTCCTCGACCGGGCTCCCGGGTAGAGCTTTCTTT. Its protein is CASSSSTGLPGRAFF.